Listed below are T cell receptor beta chains from one sample, sequenced in a study of Ad26.COV2.S vaccination and SARS-CoV-2 variants. Using immunoSEQ multiplex PCR, the repertoire was profiled, and TCRdb retains in-frame clones only, with some absent. The table has about 370,000 clones, about 88% seen once. The sample consisted of peripheral blood, taken in a trial of Ad26.COV2.S vaccine versus placebo. These receptor sequences come from a person between 18 and 65 years old who received the Ad26.COV2.S COVID-19 vaccine or a placebo. Each CDR3 is given with its conserved first and last residue. Each record gives: J gene, clone size, V gene, D gene, CDR3 DNA, CDR3 protein. D genes are given only for firm matches. Where a row states a size, it is once, few, many or the class of an expanded clone; other rows omit it.

>TRBJ1-1|NA|TRBV5-5|NA
TGTGCCAGCAAAGACGGCAGGGAGATATGGAACACTGAAGCTTTCTTT
CASKDGREIWNTEAFF
>TRBJ1-6|once|TRBV9|NA
TGTGCCAGCAGCGTAGCCCCCGGGGGGAGTAATTCACCCCTCCACTTT
CASSVAPGGSNSPLHF
>TRBJ2-4|NA|TRBV3-1/TRBV3-2|NA
TGTGCCAGCAGCCAACCCGTAGGGGCGGAAAGAAACATTCAGTACTTC
CASSQPVGAERNIQYF
>TRBJ2-6|NA|TRBV7-8|NA
TGTGCCAGCAGAGGGCAGGGACTGTTTGGGGCCAACGTCCTGACTTTC
CASRGQGLFGANVLTF
>TRBJ2-5|NA|TRBV7-2|TRBD1
TGTGCCAGCAGCTCGGGACAGGAAGAGACCCAGTACTTC
CASSSGQEETQYF
>TRBJ1-1|NA|TRBV7-8|NA
TGTGCCAGCAGCTTAGCGCTGGTGCAGGCGCAATTTTCCACTGAAGCTTTCTTT
CASSLALVQAQFSTEAFF
>TRBJ2-7|NA|TRBV6-5|TRBD2
TGTGCCAGCATTTCGGGAGGGGCCGACTACGAGCAGTACTTC
CASISGGADYEQYF
>TRBJ1-2|NA|TRBV15|TRBD1
TGTGCCACCAGCACTACCCGGGGGACAGCCTTTATCTATGGCTACACCTTC
CATSTTRGTAFIYGYTF
>TRBJ1-2|NA|TRBV6-4|NA
TGTGCCAGCAGTGCCCGGTTGGGCTATGGCTACACCTTC
CASSARLGYGYTF
>TRBJ1-1|NA|TRBV24-1|NA
TGTGCCACCAGTGATTTTGAGGGTAAAGCTTTCTTT
CATSDFEGKAFF
>TRBJ1-2|NA|TRBV7-2|NA
TGTGCCAGCAGCTTAGCAGGGAGGGCCTATGGCTACACCTTC
CASSLAGRAYGYTF
>TRBJ2-5|NA|TRBV7-2|TRBD2
TGTGCCAGCAGCTCTAGCGGGGGGGTAGCGGAGACCCAGTACTTC
CASSSSGGVAETQYF
>TRBJ1-1|NA|TRBV5-1|NA
TGCGCCAGCAGCTCGGTTTCTGGGGGAGGGACGGCTTTCTTT
CASSSVSGGGTAFF
>TRBJ1-1|NA|TRBV30|TRBD1
TGTGCCTGGAGCGGACAGGGGGCGCAAGCTTTCTTT
CAWSGQGAQAFF